This T cell receptor (beta chain) emerged from a study of human T cells and chemical hapten exposure. About the study: Skin on the upper inner arm, approximately 2 cm by approximately 2 cm in size, was sensitized with 2% DPC.

The CDR3 runs to 13 residues. V gave up 6 bases and J gave up 7 bases, with 16 bases separating them. The V gene's germline CDR1 is DFQATT and CDR2 SNEGSKA (reference sequence). Original processing notes: Sample TCR totals centred on a median of around 93,000, ranging about 23,224 to 690,600. TCRdb ran MiXCR on the RACE reads and lists one entry per CDR3 protein. What appears here as the V and J calls and clone size reflects TCRdb's work, not the paper's. The sample shows just under 65,000 distinct CDR3 sequences, 11% of them seen only once. As to time point: patch test 3, about 24 weeks after DPC sensitization. Treatment: therapeutic diphenylcyclopropenone sensitization with weekly scalp DPC. Donation of samples came from alopecia patients who were 18 to 70 years old and suitable for DPC.

This receptor was taken from a woman aged 30 to 39 with alopecia areata. Some clones in this sample may be carry-over from other donors' samples. Material: whole blood, obtained in connection with sensitization to the hapten diphenylcyclopropenone (DPC). The rearrangement joins TRBV20-1 to TRBJ2-1; tentatively, D is TRBD2 (6 bases). Here the CDR3 reads CSAYRIGGNEQFF. The CDR3 bases are TGCAGTGCCTATAGGATTGGGGGGAATGAGCAGTTCTTC.